The rows below give T cell receptor beta chains drawn from one sample of a study of spatial heterogeneity in lung cancer. TCRdb fed the 5' RACE reads into MiXCR, producing one record per CDR3 protein. The profile shows about 14,000 distinct CDR3 sequences, 10% of them singletons. The sample here was PBMCs, taken at surgery. These receptors were collected from a male donor with early-stage non-small cell lung cancer. Both conserved end residues are part of each CDR3. D genes are given only for firm matches. Some rows mark clone size as missing; the rest say once, few, many or name a class of expanded clone.

J	V	size	D	CDR3	DNA
TRBJ2-3	TRBV20-1	many	NA	CSARDLFSTDTQYF	TGCAGTGCTAGAGATCTCTTTAGCACAGATACGCAGTATTTT
TRBJ2-7	TRBV20-1	many	NA	CSARGTVGQYF	TGCAGTGCTAGAGGGACTGTCGGGCAGTACTTC
TRBJ2-3	TRBV6-5	many	TRBD1	CASSPDRVGDTQYF	TGTGCCAGCAGTCCGGACAGGGTTGGCGATACGCAGTATTTT
TRBJ1-2	TRBV7-3	many	TRBD1	CASSLTGGRGYTF	TGTGCCAGCAGCTTGACAGGGGGCCGGGGCTACACCTTC
TRBJ2-5	TRBV29-1	many	NA	CSVGPGGGETQYF	TGCAGCGTCGGGCCTGGAGGTGGGGAGACCCAGTACTTC
TRBJ2-5	TRBV20-1	few	NA	CSARGGERLVSETQYF	TGCAGTGCTAGGGGTGGGGAGAGACTAGTATCTGAGACCCAGTACTTC
TRBJ2-7	TRBV28	NA	NA	CASSLGGQRAKYF	TGTGCCAGCAGTTTAGGAGGACAGAGGGCCAAGTACTTC
TRBJ2-7	TRBV7-8	many	TRBD1	CASSLRSVRQGTDEQYF	TGTGCCAGCAGCTTAAGGTCGGTCCGACAGGGTACCGACGAGCAGTACTTC
TRBJ1-2	TRBV12-3/TRBV12-4	many	NA	CASSSAYYGHTF	TGTGCCAGCAGTTCCGCTTACTATGGCCACACCTTC
TRBJ1-6	TRBV27	few	NA	CASSLGVPGSPLHF	TGTGCCAGCAGTTTAGGCGTTCCCGGATCACCCCTCCACTTT
TRBJ2-3	TRBV4-1	once	NA	CASSQVSTSASDTQYF	TGCGCCAGCAGCCAAGTATCCACTAGTGCATCAGATACGCAGTATTTT
TRBJ1-4	TRBV29-1	NA	TRBD1	CSVAPGTGFSNEKLFF	TGCAGCGTTGCCCCCGGGACAGGGTTTTCTAATGAAAAACTGTTTTTT
TRBJ2-5	TRBV20-1	many	NA	CSAQNQETQYF	TGCAGTGCCCAGAACCAAGAGACCCAGTACTTC
TRBJ2-7	TRBV28	many	TRBD1	CASSLGQGEQYF	TGTGCCAGCAGTCTAGGACAGGGCGAGCAGTACTTC
TRBJ1-1	TRBV20-1	medium-sized	TRBD1	CSAPDRQRGAFF	TGCAGTGCACCGGACAGGCAGAGGGGAGCTTTCTTT
TRBJ2-5	TRBV6-5	few	NA	CASSTPAAGLQETQYF	TGTGCCAGCAGTACCCCGGCAGCGGGCCTCCAAGAGACCCAGTACTTC
TRBJ1-1	TRBV4-1	medium-sized	TRBD1	CASNPLGQSNTEAFF	TGCGCCAGCAACCCCTTGGGACAGTCGAACACTGAAGCTTTCTTT
TRBJ2-4	TRBV9	many	NA	CASRVNGAIQYF	TGTGCCAGCAGGGTCAACGGGGCCATTCAGTACTTC
TRBJ2-7	TRBV20-1	NA	NA	CSAQPGTLVVDEQYF	TGCAGTGCGCAACCGGGGACACTGGTAGTGGACGAGCAGTACTTC
TRBJ2-5	TRBV4-1	NA	TRBD1	CASSPPDRRFQETQYF	TGCGCCAGCAGCCCCCCGGACAGGAGATTTCAAGAGACCCAGTACTTC
TRBJ2-3	TRBV25-1	many	TRBD2	CASSRTSGRTSTDTQYF	TGTGCCAGCAGTAGGACTAGCGGGAGGACTAGCACAGATACGCAGTATTTT
TRBJ2-1	TRBV6-5	many	NA	CASSYAGNEQFF	TGTGCCAGCAGCTACGCGGGGAATGAGCAGTTCTTC
TRBJ2-5	TRBV20-1	NA	TRBD1	CSATDRGETQYF	TGCAGTGCTACCGACAGGGGAGAGACCCAGTACTTC
TRBJ2-3	TRBV5-1	NA	NA	CASSPDHYTDTQYF	TGCGCCAGCAGCCCGGACCACTACACAGATACGCAGTATTTT
TRBJ1-6	TRBV18	many	NA	CASSPEGISNSPLHF	TGTGCCAGCTCACCGGAGGGGATTAGTAATTCACCCCTCCACTTT
TRBJ2-1	TRBV29-1	many	TRBD2	CSVGSAGGSYNEQFF	TGCAGCGTTGGCTCCGCGGGAGGGTCTTACAATGAGCAGTTCTTC
TRBJ2-1	TRBV24-1	many	NA	CATSTPRGSYNEQFF	TGTGCCACCAGCACCCCCAGGGGATCCTACAATGAGCAGTTCTTC
TRBJ2-1	TRBV5-1	many	TRBD2	CASRQAGGPSEQFF	TGCGCCAGCAGACAAGCGGGAGGGCCCTCTGAGCAGTTCTTC
TRBJ2-1	TRBV27	many	NA	CASTLGQGGNNEQFF	TGTGCCAGCACCCTAGGGCAGGGAGGCAACAATGAGCAGTTCTTC
TRBJ2-7	TRBV19	many	TRBD2	CASRTSGTGEQYF	TGTGCCAGTAGGACTAGCGGGACCGGCGAGCAGTACTTC
TRBJ2-5	TRBV2	NA	NA	CASSRTFGETQYF	TGTGCCAGCTCCCGCACGTTCGGCGAGACCCAGTACTTC
TRBJ1-1	TRBV7-2	many	NA	CASSLDTGRMTEAFF	TGTGCCAGCAGCTTAGATACGGGGCGGATGACTGAAGCTTTCTTT
TRBJ2-5	TRBV14	many	TRBD2	CASSPALAGQETQYF	TGTGCCAGCAGCCCTGCACTAGCGGGTCAAGAGACCCAGTACTTC
TRBJ2-2	TRBV2	many	NA	CASNRDSGELFF	TGTGCCAGCAACAGGGATTCCGGGGAGCTGTTTTTT
TRBJ2-3	TRBV5-1	few	NA	CASSRRSTDTQYF	TGCGCCAGCAGCCGCCGGAGCACAGATACGCAGTATTTT
TRBJ2-3	TRBV5-1	many	NA	CASSSQTGRSTDTQYF	TGCGCCAGCAGCTCCCAGACAGGACGCAGCACAGATACGCAGTATTTT
TRBJ1-2	TRBV6-1	many	NA	CASSQNYGDGYTF	TGTGCCAGCAGCCAAAACTACGGGGATGGCTACACCTTC
TRBJ1-4	TRBV12-3/TRBV12-4	many	TRBD1	CASRQGTNEKLFF	TGTGCCAGCCGACAGGGCACTAATGAAAAACTGTTTTTT
TRBJ2-1	TRBV5-1	many	NA	CASSLDGDPYNEQFF	TGCGCCAGCAGCTTGGATGGAGACCCCTACAATGAGCAGTTCTTC
TRBJ2-7	TRBV7-3	few	TRBD1	CASSRETGREQYF	TGTGCCAGCAGCAGGGAGACAGGGCGGGAGCAGTACTTC
TRBJ2-4	TRBV7-9	many	NA	CASSLDREWDIQYF	TGTGCCAGCAGCTTAGACAGGGAATGGGACATTCAGTACTTC
TRBJ2-1	TRBV24-1	many	NA	CATSDTLSSNEQFF	TGTGCCACCAGTGATACCCTCTCGTCCAATGAGCAGTTCTTC
TRBJ2-7	TRBV7-2	NA	NA	CASSFQFREQYF	TGTGCCAGCAGCTTCCAATTTAGGGAGCAGTACTTC